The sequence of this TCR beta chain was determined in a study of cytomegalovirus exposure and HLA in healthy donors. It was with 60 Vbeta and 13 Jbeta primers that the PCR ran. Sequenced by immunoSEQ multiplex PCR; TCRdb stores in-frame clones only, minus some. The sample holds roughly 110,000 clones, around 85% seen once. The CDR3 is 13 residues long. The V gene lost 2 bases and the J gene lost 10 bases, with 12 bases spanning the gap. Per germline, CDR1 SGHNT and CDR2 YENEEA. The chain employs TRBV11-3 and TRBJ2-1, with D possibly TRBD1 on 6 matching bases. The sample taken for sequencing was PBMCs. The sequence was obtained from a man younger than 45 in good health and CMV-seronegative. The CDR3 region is CASSLQGRVEQFF. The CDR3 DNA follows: TGTGCCAGCAGCTTACAGGGGAGAGTGGAGCAGTTCTTC.